These 2 T cell receptor beta chains originate from one sample sequenced in a study of spatial heterogeneity in lung cancer. Study-wide points: In tumors, expanded intratumoral alpha and beta TCR counts tracked mutation counts.

TCRdb re-called the 5' RACE reads through MiXCR, storing one row per CDR3 protein. Of 6,900 or so distinct CDR3 sequences detected, over 10% appear once; the ten largest clones hold 22%. The time point was: sample taken at primary tumor resection. The antigens these receptors bind are not known. Sequences were derived from lung tumor tissue, sampled at surgery. Receptor source: a male donor with early-stage non-small cell lung cancer.

This clonotype was seen repeatedly, ten times or more. This beta chain turned up in a library designed for alpha chains; as an off-target read, its abundance says little. The genes are TRBV28 and TRBJ2-7; the match to TRBD2 covers 11 bases. V lost 4 bases and J lost 4; bases outside the gene matches: 6. In germline, CDR1 is MDHEN, CDR2 SYDVKM. There are 15 residues in the CDR3. The CDR3: CASSSTSGGLYEQYF. DNA for the CDR3: TGTGCCAGCAGTTCAACTAGCGGGGGACTTTACGAGCAGTACTTC. Complete variable domain (other parts from reference TRBV28 and TRBJ2-7): DVKVTQSSRYLVKRTGEKVFLECVQDMDHENMFWYRQDPGLGLRLIYFSYDVKMKEKGDIPEGYSVSREKKERFSLILESASTNQTSMYLCASSSTSGGLYEQYFGPGTRLTVT.

The table lists this clonotype with many counts. In a library made to pick up alpha chains, this beta chain is a stray read with a size that means little. The V call is TRBV20-1, the J call TRBJ2-7; no firm D call. The germline V gene has CDR1 DFQATT and CDR2 SNEGSKA (reference sequence). Deletions cut 3 bases from V and 2 bases from J, with 14 bases between. The CDR3 loop spans 14 amino acids. Here the CDR3 DNA reads TGCAGTGCTAGTTCCTACCGTGGTCCCTACGAGCAGTACTTC. Amino acids: CSASSYRGPYEQYF.